This TCR beta chain derives from a study of human CD8 memory T cell subsets. Study-wide findings and caveats: High, similar diversity marked stem-like memory and precursor exhausted T cells but not effector memory cells.

A UMI-labeled 5' RACE approach was the method that produced the TCR beta libraries. As handled by the study authors: Functional CDR3 beta clonotypes numbered 3,000 to 18,000 in each TCR beta library. With the 5' RACE reads reprocessed, TCRdb shows one record per CDR3 protein and no DNA. TCRdb assigned the V and J calls; the authors' analysis was not used. The sample table includes around 6,500 distinct CDR3 sequences. By frequency, this clonotype is medium-sized (0.01 to 0.1%). Antigen specificity is unknown. CDR1 SGHNT and CDR2 YENEEA come from the germline V gene. CDR3 size: 11 residues. Classification as TPEX applied to CCR7+ PD-1+ TIGIT+ early memory CD8+ T cells bearing exhausted-like traits.

This receptor was obtained from a human donor in good health. The chain combines TRBV11-3 with TRBJ2-7; TCRdb's assignment of TRBD1 cannot be checked, as there is no DNA. Sequenced: CD8+ T cells from PBMCs. CDR3 amino acids: CASSPGSEQYF.